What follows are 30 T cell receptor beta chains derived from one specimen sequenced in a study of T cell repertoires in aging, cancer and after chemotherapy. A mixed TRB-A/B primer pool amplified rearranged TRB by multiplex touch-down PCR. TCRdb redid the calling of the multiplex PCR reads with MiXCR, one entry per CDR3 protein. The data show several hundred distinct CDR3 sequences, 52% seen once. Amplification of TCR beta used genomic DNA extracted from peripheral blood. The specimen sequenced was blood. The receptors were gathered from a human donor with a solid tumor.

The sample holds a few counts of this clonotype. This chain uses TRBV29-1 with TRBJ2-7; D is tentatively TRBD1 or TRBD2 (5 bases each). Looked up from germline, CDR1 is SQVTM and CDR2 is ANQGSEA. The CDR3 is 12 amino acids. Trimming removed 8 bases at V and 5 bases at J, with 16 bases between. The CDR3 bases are TGCAGCAATGGGACGGGTCTGGACGAGCAGTACTTC. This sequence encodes CSNGTGLDEQYF.

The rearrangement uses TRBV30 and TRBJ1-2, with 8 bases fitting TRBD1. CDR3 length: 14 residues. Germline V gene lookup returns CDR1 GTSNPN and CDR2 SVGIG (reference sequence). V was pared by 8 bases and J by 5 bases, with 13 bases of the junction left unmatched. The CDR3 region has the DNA TGTGCCAGTAGGTCAGGACAGGGCGGGTATGGCTACACCTTC. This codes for CASRSGQGGYGYTF. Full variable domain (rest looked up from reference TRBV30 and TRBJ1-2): SQTIHQWPATLVQPVGSPLSLECTVEGTSNPNLYWYRQAAGRGLQLLFYSVGIGQISSEVPQNLSASRPQDRQFILSSKKLLLSDSGFYLCASRSGQGGYGYTFGSGTRLTVV.

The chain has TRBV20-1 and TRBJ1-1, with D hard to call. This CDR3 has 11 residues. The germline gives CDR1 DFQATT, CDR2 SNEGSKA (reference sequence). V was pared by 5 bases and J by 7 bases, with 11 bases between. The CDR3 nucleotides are TGCAGTGCTCCACACACCATTGAAGCTTTCTTT. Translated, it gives CSAPHTIEAFF.

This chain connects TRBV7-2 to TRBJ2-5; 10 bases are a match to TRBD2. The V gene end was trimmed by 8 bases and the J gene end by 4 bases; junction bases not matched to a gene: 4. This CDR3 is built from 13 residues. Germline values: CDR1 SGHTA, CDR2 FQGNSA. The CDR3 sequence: CASGAGGPETQYF. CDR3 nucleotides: TGTGCCAGCGGAGCGGGAGGGCCAGAGACCCAGTACTTC.

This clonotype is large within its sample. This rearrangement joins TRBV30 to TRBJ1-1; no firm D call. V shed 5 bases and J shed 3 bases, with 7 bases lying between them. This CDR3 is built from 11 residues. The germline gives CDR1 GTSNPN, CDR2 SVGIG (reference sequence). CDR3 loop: CAWDDYTEAFF. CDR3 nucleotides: TGTGCCTGGGACGATTACACTGAAGCTTTCTTT.

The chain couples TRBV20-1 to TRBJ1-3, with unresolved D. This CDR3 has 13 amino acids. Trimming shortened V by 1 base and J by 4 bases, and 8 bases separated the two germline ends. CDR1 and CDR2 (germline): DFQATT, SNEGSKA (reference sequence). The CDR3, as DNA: TGCAGTGCTAGAGGAGGATTGGGAAACACCATATATTTT. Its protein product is CSARGGLGNTIYF.

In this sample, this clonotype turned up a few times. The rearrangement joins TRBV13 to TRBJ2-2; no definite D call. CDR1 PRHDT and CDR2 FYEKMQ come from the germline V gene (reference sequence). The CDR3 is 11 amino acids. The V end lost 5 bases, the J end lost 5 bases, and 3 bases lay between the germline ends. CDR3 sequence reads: CASSLTGELFF. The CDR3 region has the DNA TGTGCCAGCAGCCTTACCGGGGAGCTGTTTTTT.

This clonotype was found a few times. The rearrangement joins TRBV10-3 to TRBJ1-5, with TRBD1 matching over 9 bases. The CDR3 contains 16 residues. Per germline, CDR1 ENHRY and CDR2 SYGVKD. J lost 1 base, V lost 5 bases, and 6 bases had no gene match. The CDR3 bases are TGTGCCATCAGTAATGGGACAGGGATAAGCAATCAGCCCCAGCATTTT. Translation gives CAISNGTGISNQPQHF.

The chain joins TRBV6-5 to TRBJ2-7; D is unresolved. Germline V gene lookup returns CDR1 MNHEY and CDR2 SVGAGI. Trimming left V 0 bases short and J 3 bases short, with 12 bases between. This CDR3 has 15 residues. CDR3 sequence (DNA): TGTGCCAGCAGTTACTCGTCGGCCAGTGACTACGAGCAGTACTTC. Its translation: CASSYSSASDYEQYF.

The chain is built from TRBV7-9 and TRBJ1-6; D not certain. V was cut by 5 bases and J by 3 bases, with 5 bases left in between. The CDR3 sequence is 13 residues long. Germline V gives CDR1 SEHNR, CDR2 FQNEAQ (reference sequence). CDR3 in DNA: TGTGCCAGCAGCGTGAACTATAATTCACCCCTCCACTTT. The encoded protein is CASSVNYNSPLHF. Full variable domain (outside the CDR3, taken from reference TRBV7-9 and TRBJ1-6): DTGVSQNPRHKITKRGQNVTFRCDPISEHNRLYWYRQTLGQGPEFLTYFQNEAQLEKSRLLSDRFSAERPKGSFSTLEIQRTEQGDSAMYLCASSVNYNSPLHFGNGTRLTVT.

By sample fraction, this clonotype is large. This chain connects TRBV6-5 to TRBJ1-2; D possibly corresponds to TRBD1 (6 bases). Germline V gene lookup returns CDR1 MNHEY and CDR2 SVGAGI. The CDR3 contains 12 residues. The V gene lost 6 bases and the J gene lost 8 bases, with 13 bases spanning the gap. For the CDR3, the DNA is TGTGCCAGCAGGGACAGCAGCGGCGGCTACACCTTC. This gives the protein CASRDSSGGYTF.

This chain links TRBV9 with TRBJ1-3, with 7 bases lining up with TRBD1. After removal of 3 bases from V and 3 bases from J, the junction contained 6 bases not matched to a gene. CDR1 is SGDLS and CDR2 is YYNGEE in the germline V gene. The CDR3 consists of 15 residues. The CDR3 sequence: CASSATQGLGNTIYF. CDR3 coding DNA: TGTGCCAGCAGCGCGACACAGGGGCTTGGAAACACCATATATTTT.

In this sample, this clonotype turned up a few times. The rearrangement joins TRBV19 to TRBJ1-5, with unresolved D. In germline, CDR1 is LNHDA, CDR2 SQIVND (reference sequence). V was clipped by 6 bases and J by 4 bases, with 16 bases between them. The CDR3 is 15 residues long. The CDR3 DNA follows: TGTGCCAGTAGCCCTTCGGGAGGGTCAAATCAGCCCCAGCATTTT. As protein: CASSPSGGSNQPQHF.

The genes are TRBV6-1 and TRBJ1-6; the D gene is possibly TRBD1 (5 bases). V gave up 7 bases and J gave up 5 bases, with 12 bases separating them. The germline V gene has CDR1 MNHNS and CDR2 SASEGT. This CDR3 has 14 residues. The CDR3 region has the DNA TGTGCCAGCAACCGGGGACGGGATAATTCACCCCTCCACTTT. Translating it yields CASNRGRDNSPLHF.

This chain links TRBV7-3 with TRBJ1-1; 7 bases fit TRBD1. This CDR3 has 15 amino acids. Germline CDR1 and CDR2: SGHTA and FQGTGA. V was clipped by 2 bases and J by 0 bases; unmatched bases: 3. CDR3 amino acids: CASSLGDRLNTEAFF. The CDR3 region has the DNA TGTGCCAGCAGCTTAGGGGACAGACTGAACACTGAAGCTTTCTTT.

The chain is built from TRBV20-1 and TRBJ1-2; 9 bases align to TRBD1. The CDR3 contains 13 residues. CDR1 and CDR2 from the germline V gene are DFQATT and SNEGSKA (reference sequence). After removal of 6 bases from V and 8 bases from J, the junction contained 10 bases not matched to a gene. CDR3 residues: CSAITGGVRGYTF. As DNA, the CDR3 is TGCAGTGCGATAACAGGGGGCGTAAGGGGCTACACCTTC.

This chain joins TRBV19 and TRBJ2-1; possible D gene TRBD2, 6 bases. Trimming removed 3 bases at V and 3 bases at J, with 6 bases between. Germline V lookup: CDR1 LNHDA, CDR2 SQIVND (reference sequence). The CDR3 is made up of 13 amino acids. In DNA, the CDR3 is TGTGCCAGTAGTATCGGGGGCTACAATGAGCAGTTCTTC. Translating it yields CASSIGGYNEQFF.

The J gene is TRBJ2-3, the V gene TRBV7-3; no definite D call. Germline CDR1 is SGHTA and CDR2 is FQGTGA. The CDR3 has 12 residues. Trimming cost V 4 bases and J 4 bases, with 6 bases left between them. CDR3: CASSSGSDTQYF. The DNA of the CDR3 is TGTGCCAGCAGCTCCGGCTCAGATACGCAGTATTTT.

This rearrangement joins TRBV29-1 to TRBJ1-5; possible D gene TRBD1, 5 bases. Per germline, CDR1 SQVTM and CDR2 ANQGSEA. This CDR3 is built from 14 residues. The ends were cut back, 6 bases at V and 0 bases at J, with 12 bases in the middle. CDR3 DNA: TGCAGCGTCGCAGCGGGGGGTAGCAATCAGCCCCAGCATTTT. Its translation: CSVAAGGSNQPQHF. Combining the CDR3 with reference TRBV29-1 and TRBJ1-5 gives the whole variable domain SAVISQKPSRDICQRGTSLTIQCQVDSQVTMMFWYRQQPGQSLTLIATANQGSEATYESGFVIDKFPISRPNLTFSTLTVSNMSPEDSSIYLCSVAAGGSNQPQHFGDGTRLSIL.

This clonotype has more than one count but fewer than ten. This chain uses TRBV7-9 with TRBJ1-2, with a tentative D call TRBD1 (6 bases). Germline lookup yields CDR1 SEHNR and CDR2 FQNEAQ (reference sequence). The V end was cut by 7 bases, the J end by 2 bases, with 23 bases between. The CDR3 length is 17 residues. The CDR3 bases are TGTGCCAGCACCAGCTTGGAGGGAAGGGGGGCCAACTATGGCTACACCTTC. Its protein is CASTSLEGRGANYGYTF. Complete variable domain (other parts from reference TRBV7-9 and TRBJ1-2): DTGVSQNPRHKITKRGQNVTFRCDPISEHNRLYWYRQTLGQGPEFLTYFQNEAQLEKSRLLSDRFSAERPKGSFSTLEIQRTEQGDSAMYLCASTSLEGRGANYGYTFGSGTRLTVV.

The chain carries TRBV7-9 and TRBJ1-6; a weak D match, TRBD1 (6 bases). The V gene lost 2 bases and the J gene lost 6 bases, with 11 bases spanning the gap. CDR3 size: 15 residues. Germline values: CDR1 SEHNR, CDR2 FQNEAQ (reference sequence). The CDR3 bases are TGTGCCAGCAGCTTAAAAAGGGGGATTAATTCACCCCTCCACTTT. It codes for CASSLKRGINSPLHF.

DNA for the CDR3: TGTGCCAGCAGCTTAGCTCAAGGCCAGGGCGGTGAGCAGTACTTC. It translates to CASSLAQGQGGEQYF. The V and J genes are TRBV7-6 and TRBJ2-7, with a possible D match to TRBD1 (5 bases). V was cut by 0 bases and J by 7 bases, with 16 bases left in between. This CDR3 has 15 residues. Germline V gene lookup returns CDR1 SGHVS and CDR2 FNYEAQ.

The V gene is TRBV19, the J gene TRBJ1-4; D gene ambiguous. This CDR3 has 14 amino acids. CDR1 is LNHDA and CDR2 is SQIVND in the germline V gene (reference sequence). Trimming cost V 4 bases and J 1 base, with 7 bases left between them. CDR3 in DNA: TGTGCCAGTAGTACCGACGGAACTAATGAAAAACTGTTTTTT. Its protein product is CASSTDGTNEKLFF.

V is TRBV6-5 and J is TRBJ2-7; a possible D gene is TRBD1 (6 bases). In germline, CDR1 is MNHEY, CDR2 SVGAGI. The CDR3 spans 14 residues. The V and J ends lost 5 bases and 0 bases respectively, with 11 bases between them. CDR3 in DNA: TGTGCCAGCAGTCCCGACAGGAGCTCCTACGAGCAGTACTTC. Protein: CASSPDRSSYEQYF.

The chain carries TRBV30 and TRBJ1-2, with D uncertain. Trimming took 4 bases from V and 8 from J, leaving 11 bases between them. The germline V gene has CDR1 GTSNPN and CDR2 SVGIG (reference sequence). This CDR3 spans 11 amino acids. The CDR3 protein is CAWMEGRGYTF. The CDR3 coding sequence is TGTGCCTGGATGGAGGGTAGAGGCTACACCTTC.

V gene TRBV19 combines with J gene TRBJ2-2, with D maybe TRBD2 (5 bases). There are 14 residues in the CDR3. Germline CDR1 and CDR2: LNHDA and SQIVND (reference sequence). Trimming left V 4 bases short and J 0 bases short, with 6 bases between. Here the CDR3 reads CASSRTANTGELFF. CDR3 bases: TGTGCCAGTAGTAGGACTGCGAACACCGGGGAGCTGTTTTTT.

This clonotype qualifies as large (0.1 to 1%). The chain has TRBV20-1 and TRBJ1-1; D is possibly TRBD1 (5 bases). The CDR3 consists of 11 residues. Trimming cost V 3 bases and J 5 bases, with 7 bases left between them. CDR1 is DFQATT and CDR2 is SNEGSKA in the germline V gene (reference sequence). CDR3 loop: CSASGGTEAFF. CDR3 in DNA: TGCAGTGCTAGCGGGGGGACTGAAGCTTTCTTT.

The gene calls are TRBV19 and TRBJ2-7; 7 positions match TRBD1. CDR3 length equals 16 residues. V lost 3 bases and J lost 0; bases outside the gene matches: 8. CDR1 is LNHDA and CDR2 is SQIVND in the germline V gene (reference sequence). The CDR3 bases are TGTGCCAGTAGTATCTCGACAGGGAAGCCCTCCTACGAGCAGTACTTC. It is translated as CASSISTGKPSYEQYF.

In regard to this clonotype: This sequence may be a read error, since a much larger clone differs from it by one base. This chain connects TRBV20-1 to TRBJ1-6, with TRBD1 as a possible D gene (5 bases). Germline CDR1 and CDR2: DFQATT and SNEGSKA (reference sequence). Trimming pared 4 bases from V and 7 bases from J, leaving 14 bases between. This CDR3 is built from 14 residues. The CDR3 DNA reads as TGCAGTGCTAAGAAGACAGAGACCAATTCACCCCTCCACTTT. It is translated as CSAKKTETNSPLHF.

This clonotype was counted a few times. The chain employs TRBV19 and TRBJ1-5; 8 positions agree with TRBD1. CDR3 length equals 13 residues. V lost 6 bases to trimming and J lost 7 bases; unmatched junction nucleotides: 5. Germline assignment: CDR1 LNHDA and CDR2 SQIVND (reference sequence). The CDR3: CASSLRQGQPQHF. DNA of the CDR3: TGTGCCAGTAGCCTCAGACAGGGGCAGCCCCAGCATTTT.